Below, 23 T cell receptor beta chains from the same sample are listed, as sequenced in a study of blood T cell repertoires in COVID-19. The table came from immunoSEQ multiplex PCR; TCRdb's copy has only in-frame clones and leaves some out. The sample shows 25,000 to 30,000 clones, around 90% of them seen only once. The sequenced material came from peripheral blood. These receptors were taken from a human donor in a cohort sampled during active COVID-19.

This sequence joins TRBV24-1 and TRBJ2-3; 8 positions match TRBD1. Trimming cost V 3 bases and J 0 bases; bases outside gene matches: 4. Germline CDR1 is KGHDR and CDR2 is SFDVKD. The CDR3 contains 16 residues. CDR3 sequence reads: CATSDTGGFSTDTQYF. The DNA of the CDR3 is TGTGCCACCAGTGATACAGGGGGTTTTAGCACAGATACGCAGTATTTT.

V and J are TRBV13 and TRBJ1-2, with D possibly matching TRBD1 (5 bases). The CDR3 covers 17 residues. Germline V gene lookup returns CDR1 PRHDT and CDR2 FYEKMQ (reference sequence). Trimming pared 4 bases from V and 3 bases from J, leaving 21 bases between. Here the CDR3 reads CASSWGTNPGGYYGYTF. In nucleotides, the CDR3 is TGTGCCAGCAGCTGGGGGACTAACCCAGGCGGTTACTATGGCTACACCTTC.

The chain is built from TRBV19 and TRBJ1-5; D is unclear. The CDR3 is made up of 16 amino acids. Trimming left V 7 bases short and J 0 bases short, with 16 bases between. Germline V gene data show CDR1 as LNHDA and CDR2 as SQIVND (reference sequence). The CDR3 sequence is CASTLIGDYSNQPQHF. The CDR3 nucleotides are TGTGCCAGTACTTTAATTGGAGATTATAGCAATCAGCCCCAGCATTTT.

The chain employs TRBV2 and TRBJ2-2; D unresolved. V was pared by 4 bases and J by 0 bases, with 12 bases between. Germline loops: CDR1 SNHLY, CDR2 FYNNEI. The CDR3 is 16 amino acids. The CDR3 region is CASSGFQRANTGELFF. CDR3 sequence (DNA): TGTGCCAGCAGTGGGTTTCAGCGCGCGAACACCGGGGAGCTGTTTTTT.

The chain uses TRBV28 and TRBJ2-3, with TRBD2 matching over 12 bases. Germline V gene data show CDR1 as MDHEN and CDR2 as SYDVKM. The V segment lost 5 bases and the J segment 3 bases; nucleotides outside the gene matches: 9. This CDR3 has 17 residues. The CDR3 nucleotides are TGTGCCAGCAGTCAGAGACTAGCGGGAGTTCTTACAGATACGCAGTATTTT. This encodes CASSQRLAGVLTDTQYF.

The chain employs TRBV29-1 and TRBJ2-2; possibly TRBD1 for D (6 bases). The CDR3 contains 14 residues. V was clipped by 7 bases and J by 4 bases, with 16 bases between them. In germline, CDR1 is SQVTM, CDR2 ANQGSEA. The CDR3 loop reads CSARTEIRTGELFF. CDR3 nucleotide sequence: TGCAGCGCCAGGACAGAGATCCGCACCGGGGAGCTGTTTTTT.

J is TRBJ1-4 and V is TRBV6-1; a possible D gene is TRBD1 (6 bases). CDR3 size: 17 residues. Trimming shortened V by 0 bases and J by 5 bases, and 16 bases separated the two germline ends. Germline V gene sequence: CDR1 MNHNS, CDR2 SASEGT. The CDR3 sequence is CASSEAYRYRVNEKLFF. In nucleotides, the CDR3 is TGTGCCAGCAGTGAAGCTTACCGGTACAGGGTAAATGAAAAACTGTTTTTT.

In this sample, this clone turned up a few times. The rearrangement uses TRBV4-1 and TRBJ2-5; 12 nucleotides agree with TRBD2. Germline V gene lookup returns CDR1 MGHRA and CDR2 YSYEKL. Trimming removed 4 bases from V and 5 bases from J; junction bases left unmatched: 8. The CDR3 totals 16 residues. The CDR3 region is CASSRNPTSGSETQYF. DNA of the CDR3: TGCGCCAGCAGCCGCAATCCGACTAGCGGGAGTGAGACCCAGTACTTC.

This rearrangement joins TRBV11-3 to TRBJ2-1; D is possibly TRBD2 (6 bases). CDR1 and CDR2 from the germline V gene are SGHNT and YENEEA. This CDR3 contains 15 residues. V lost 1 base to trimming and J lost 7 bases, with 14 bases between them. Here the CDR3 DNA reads TGTGCCAGCAGCTTAGCGTCCGGAGGGATTAATGAGCAGTTCTTC. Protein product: CASSLASGGINEQFF.

In DNA form, the CDR3 reads TGTGCCAGCAGTGAAGCAAGGGGCTTCGACAATGAGCAGTTCTTC. Its translation is CASSEARGFDNEQFF. The V and J genes are TRBV6-1 and TRBJ2-1; D may be TRBD1 (5 bases). The germline V gene encodes CDR1 MNHNS and CDR2 SASEGT. Trimming shortened V by 0 bases and J by 5 bases, and 11 bases separated the two germline ends. This CDR3 has 15 residues.

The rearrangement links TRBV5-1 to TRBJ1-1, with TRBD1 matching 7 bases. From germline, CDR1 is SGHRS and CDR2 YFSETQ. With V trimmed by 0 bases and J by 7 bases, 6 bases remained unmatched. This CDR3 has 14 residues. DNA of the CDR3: TGCGCCAGCAGCTTGGAACCGGACAGGAATGAAGCTTTCTTT. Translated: CASSLEPDRNEAFF.

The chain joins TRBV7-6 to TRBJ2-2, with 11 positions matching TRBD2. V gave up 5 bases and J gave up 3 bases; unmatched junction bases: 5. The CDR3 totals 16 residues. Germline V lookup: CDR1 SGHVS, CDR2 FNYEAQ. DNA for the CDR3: TGTGCCAGCAGCCATAGCGGGGGGGCCGACACCGGGGAGCTGTTTTTT. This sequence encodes CASSHSGGADTGELFF.

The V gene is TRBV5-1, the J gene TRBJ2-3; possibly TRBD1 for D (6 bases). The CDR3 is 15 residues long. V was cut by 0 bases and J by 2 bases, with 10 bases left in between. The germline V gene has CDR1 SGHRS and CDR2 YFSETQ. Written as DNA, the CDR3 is TGCGCCAGCAGCTTGGGGGGGCCCACCACAGATACGCAGTATTTT. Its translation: CASSLGGPTTDTQYF.

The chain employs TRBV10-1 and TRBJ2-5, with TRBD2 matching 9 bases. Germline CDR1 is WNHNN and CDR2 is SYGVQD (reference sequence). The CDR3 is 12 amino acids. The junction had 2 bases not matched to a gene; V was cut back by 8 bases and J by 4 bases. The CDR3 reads CASGSGGETQYF. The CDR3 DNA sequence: TGCGCCAGCGGTAGCGGGGGAGAGACCCAGTACTTC.

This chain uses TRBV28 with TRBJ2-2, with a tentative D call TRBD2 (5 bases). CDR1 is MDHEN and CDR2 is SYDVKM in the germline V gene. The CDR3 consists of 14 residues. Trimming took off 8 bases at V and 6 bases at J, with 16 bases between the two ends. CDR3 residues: CASRYLGSAGELFF. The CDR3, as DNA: TGTGCCAGCCGATATCTGGGGAGCGCCGGGGAGCTGTTTTTT.

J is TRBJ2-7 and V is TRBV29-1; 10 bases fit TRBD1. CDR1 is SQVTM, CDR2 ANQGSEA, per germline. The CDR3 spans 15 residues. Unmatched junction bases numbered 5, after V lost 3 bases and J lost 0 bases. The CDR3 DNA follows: TGCAGCGTTGATGGGGACAGGGGCCCCTCCTACGAGCAGTACTTC. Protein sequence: CSVDGDRGPSYEQYF.

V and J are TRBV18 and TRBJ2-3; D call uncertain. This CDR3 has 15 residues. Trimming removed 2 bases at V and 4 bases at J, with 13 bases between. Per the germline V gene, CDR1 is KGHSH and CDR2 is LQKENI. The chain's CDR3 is CASSPGIAGADTQYF. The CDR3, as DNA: TGTGCCAGCTCACCAGGCATAGCCGGTGCAGATACGCAGTATTTT.

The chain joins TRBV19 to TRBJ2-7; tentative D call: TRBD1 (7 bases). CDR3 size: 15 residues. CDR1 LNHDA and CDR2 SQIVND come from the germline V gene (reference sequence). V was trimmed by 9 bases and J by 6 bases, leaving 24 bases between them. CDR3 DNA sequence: TGTGCCAGCGCCATCTCCCATCAGGGGGGCGCCGAGCAGTACTTC. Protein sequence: CASAISHQGGAEQYF.

The CDR3 loop reads CASSLNFQETQYF. In DNA, the CDR3 is TGTGCCAGCAGCTTAAACTTCCAAGAGACCCAGTACTTC. The chain employs TRBV7-3 and TRBJ2-5, with D unclear. The germline V and J ends were trimmed by 1 base and 1 base, with 4 bases remaining between them. The CDR3 sequence is 13 residues long. Germline loops: CDR1 SGHTA, CDR2 FQGTGA.

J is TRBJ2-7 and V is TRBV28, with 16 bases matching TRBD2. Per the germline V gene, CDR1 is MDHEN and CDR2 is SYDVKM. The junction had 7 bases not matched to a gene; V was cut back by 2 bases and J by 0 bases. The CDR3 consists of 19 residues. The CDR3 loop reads CASSLGGLAGGWFSYEQYF. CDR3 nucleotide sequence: TGTGCCAGCAGTTTAGGGGGACTAGCGGGAGGGTGGTTCTCCTACGAGCAGTACTTC.

The CDR3 DNA sequence: TGTGCCAGCAGCTTAGACTACTACGAGCAGTACTTC. It yields the protein CASSLDYYEQYF. V gene TRBV11-2 combines with J gene TRBJ2-7; no firm D call. CDR3 length equals 12 residues. CDR1 and CDR2 from the germline V gene are SGHAT and FQNNGV. Trimming stripped 0 bases from V and 3 bases from J, with 3 bases between. The variable domain in full, with the rest retrieved from reference TRBV11-2 and TRBJ2-7, is EAGVAQSPRYKIIEKRQSVAFWCNPISGHATLYWYQQILGQGPKLLIQFQNNGVVDDSQLPKDRFSAERLKGVDSTLKIQPAKLEDSAVYLCASSLDYYEQYFGPGTRLTVT.

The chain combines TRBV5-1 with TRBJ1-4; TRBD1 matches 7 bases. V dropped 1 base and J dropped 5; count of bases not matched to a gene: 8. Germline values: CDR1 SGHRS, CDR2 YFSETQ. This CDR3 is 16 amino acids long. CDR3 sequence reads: CASSLIPGQNNEKLFF. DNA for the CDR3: TGCGCCAGCAGCTTGATTCCGGGACAGAACAATGAAAAACTGTTTTTT.

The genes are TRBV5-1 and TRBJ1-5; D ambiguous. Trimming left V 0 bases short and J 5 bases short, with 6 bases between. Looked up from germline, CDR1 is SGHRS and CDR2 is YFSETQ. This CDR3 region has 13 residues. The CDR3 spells CASSLEPYQPQHF. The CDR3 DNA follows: TGCGCCAGCAGCTTGGAGCCGTATCAGCCCCAGCATTTT.